Listed here are 30 T cell receptor beta chains from one sample, sequenced in a study of blood T cell repertoires in COVID-19. Assay: immunoSEQ multiplex PCR; the TCRdb copy retains only in-frame clones and omits some. This table holds 400,000 to 450,000 clones, about nine tenths found once. Sample: peripheral blood. Receptor source: a woman younger than 45 with active or convalescent COVID-19.

The V call is TRBV5-1, the J call TRBJ2-1; 7 nucleotides agree with TRBD2. The CDR3 is 16 residues long. Germline-derived CDR1 and CDR2 are SGHRS and YFSETQ. V was pared by 3 bases and J by 3 bases, with 9 bases of the junction left unmatched. The CDR3 loop reads CASSWGWLADYNEQFF. DNA for the CDR3: TGCGCCAGCAGCTGGGGGTGGCTAGCGGACTACAATGAGCAGTTCTTC.

V is TRBV2 and J is TRBJ2-2, with TRBD2 matching 9 bases. The CDR3 runs to 14 residues. After removal of 7 bases from V and 6 bases from J, the junction contained 6 bases not matched to a gene. Germline CDR1 reads SNHLY; CDR2 reads FYNNEI. The CDR3 loop reads CASKKREESGELFF. In DNA form, the CDR3 reads TGTGCCAGCAAAAAGCGGGAGGAGTCCGGGGAGCTGTTTTTT.

V and J are TRBV6-1 and TRBJ2-5; TRBD2 is a possible D gene (5 bases). The CDR3 loop spans 12 amino acids. Germline assignment: CDR1 MNHNS and CDR2 SASEGT. The V and J ends lost 3 bases and 4 bases respectively, with 6 bases between them. CDR3 in DNA: TGTGCCAGCAGTGACGGACTAGAGACCCAGTACTTC. Translation gives CASSDGLETQYF.

The gene calls are TRBV5-4 and TRBJ1-1; 9 nucleotides align to TRBD1. The CDR3 is 15 residues long. After removal of 0 bases from V and 0 bases from J, the junction contained 0 bases not matched to a gene. The V gene's germline CDR1 is SGHNT and CDR2 YYREEE (reference sequence). Here the CDR3 reads CASSLGQGVNTEAFF. Written as DNA, the CDR3 is TGTGCCAGCAGCTTGGGACAGGGGGTGAACACTGAAGCTTTCTTT.

The chain carries TRBV11-2 and TRBJ2-3; a weak D match, TRBD2 (5 bases). Trimming removed 7 bases at V and 2 bases at J, with 13 bases between. This CDR3 contains 14 residues. CDR1 is SGHAT, CDR2 FQNNGV, per germline. The CDR3 DNA is TGTGCCAGCAAGCGGACTTCTTACACAGATACGCAGTATTTT. Translation: CASKRTSYTDTQYF.

The chain uses TRBV19 and TRBJ2-3; 9 bases align to TRBD2. Germline trimming cut 3 bases from V and 3 bases from J; bases unmatched to any gene: 13. This CDR3 comprises 18 residues. CDR1 and CDR2 from the germline V gene are LNHDA and SQIVND (reference sequence). This CDR3 is CASSIPTAGGAKTDTQYF. As DNA, the CDR3 is TGTGCCAGTAGTATCCCGACGGCGGGAGGGGCCAAGACAGATACGCAGTATTTT.

DNA of the CDR3: TGTGCCAGCAGTGAATTCCCGGTTCCCGGGGAGCTGTTTTTT. Its translation is CASSEFPVPGELFF. The V gene is TRBV25-1, the J gene TRBJ2-2; D not resolved. The V end lost 1 base, the J end lost 6 bases, and 9 bases lay between the germline ends. This CDR3 contains 14 residues. From germline, CDR1 is MGHDK and CDR2 SYGVNS.

The chain employs TRBV12-3 or TRBV12-4 and TRBJ2-1; D is possibly TRBD2 (6 bases). Trimming stripped 3 bases from V and 10 bases from J, with 13 bases between. The length of the CDR3 is 13 residues. The CDR3 DNA is TGTGCCAGCAGTTTTCGGGTAGCGGCCGAGCAGTTCTTC. Protein sequence: CASSFRVAAEQFF.

The chain uses TRBV2 and TRBJ2-4, with TRBD1 matching over 9 bases. The germline CDR1 and CDR2 sequences are SNHLY and FYNNEI. V lost 4 bases, J lost 7 bases, and 5 bases stayed unmatched. This CDR3 spans 14 amino acids. Written as DNA, the CDR3 is TGTGCCAGCAGTGCCCGGGACAGGGTTAACATTCAGTACTTC. This translates into CASSARDRVNIQYF.

The genes are TRBV7-2 and TRBJ2-1; D gene ambiguous. The CDR3 is 12 residues long. With 3 bases removed from V and 8 bases from J, the gap between germline ends came to 8 bases. From germline, CDR1 is SGHTA and CDR2 FQGNSA. The DNA of the CDR3 is TGTGCCAGCAGCTTTACAGTCTATGAGCAGTTCTTC. Translation: CASSFTVYEQFF.

The chain joins TRBV3-1 (or the pseudogene TRBV3-2) to TRBJ1-2; D is undetermined. CDR1 and CDR2 from the germline V gene are LGHDT and YNNKEL (reference sequence). This CDR3 spans 11 amino acids. The V and J ends lost 2 bases and 5 bases respectively, with 3 bases between them. CDR3 sequence reads: CASSQHYGYTF. The CDR3 nucleotides read TGTGCCAGCAGCCAACATTATGGCTACACCTTC.

This clone appeared a few times. The chain is built from TRBV23-1 and TRBJ1-5; D is perhaps TRBD1 (6 bases). TRBV23-1 is identified as an open reading frame with a role that is uncertain. V lost 6 bases and J 4 bases, leaving 19 bases between the germline ends. The CDR3 totals 16 residues. In DNA, the CDR3 is TGCGCCAGCAGGCATCAGGGGATCCGAACTAATCAGCCCCAGCATTTT. Translation: CASRHQGIRTNQPQHF.

The chain recombines TRBV5-1 with TRBJ1-1, with TRBD1 as a possible D gene (6 bases). Germline values: CDR1 SGHRS, CDR2 YFSETQ. The V and J ends lost 1 base and 5 bases respectively, with 12 bases between them. The CDR3 totals 14 residues. The CDR3 spells CASSLSRGITEAFF. The CDR3, as DNA: TGCGCCAGCAGCTTGAGCAGGGGAATTACTGAAGCTTTCTTT.

The gene calls are TRBV12-3 or TRBV12-4 and TRBJ1-1, with 9 bases lining up with TRBD1. The V and J ends lost 8 bases and 5 bases, in that order; junction bases with no gene match: 6. The CDR3 is made up of 13 amino acids. The CDR3 sequence is CASVQGAGTEAFF. The CDR3 DNA follows: TGTGCCAGCGTACAGGGGGCCGGGACTGAAGCTTTCTTT.

The rearrangement uses TRBV5-4 and TRBJ1-6; D call uncertain. CDR1 is SGHNT and CDR2 is YYREEE in the germline V gene (reference sequence). Trimming took 0 bases from V and 6 from J, leaving 10 bases between them. This CDR3 comprises 15 residues. The CDR3 DNA reads TGTGCCAGCAGCTTGGGAGGGTCCCTTAATTCACCCCTCCACTTT. Its protein product is CASSLGGSLNSPLHF.

A few counts support this clone. This chain uses TRBV6-1 with TRBJ1-5, with no clear D. Trimming took off 2 bases at V and 7 bases at J, with 9 bases between the two ends. In germline, CDR1 is MNHNS, CDR2 SASEGT. The CDR3 covers 13 residues. In nucleotides, the CDR3 is TGTGCCAGCAGTGAATCAGGCCGCCAGCCCCAGCATTTT. Protein: CASSESGRQPQHF.

The chain joins TRBV12-5 to TRBJ2-3, with TRBD2 matching over 7 bases. Germline lookup yields CDR1 LGHNT and CDR2 FRNRAP. Trimming cost V 1 base and J 6 bases; bases outside gene matches: 10. The CDR3 is 16 amino acids. The CDR3 is CASGLGPSGGGDTQYF. The CDR3 DNA follows: TGTGCTAGTGGTTTGGGCCCCTCGGGGGGAGGGGATACGCAGTATTTT.

The rearrangement joins TRBV6-5 to TRBJ1-3; D gene unclear. The CDR3 runs 15 residues. V was shortened by 0 bases and J by 3 bases, with 9 bases between the two germline ends. CDR1 is MNHEY, CDR2 SVGAGI, per germline. CDR3 protein: CASSYSWGVGNTIYF. The CDR3 DNA reads TGTGCCAGCAGTTACTCGTGGGGAGTTGGAAACACCATATATTTT.

The chain links TRBV5-4 to TRBJ1-1; D gene ambiguous. V lost 0 bases, J lost 0 bases, and 9 bases lay in between. The germline CDR1 and CDR2 sequences are SGHNT and YYREEE (reference sequence). This CDR3 is 15 amino acids long. CDR3 in DNA: TGTGCCAGCAGCTTGGAAGAGGGTATGAACACTGAAGCTTTCTTT. It encodes CASSLEEGMNTEAFF.

The CDR3 DNA reads as TGTGCCAGCAGTATATCAGCGACCTCCTACGAGCAGTACTTC. Translation gives CASSISATSYEQYF. The V and J genes are TRBV2 and TRBJ2-7; D remains ambiguous. CDR1 and CDR2 from the germline V gene are SNHLY and FYNNEI. The V gene lost 5 bases and the J gene lost 0 bases, with 11 bases spanning the gap. The CDR3 is made up of 14 amino acids.

Worth noting for this clone: Other DNA sequences of this sample code for an identical CDR3. The chain is built from TRBV19 and TRBJ1-2; 9 bases map to TRBD1. Per germline, CDR1 LNHDA and CDR2 SQIVND (reference sequence). This CDR3 is 12 amino acids long. V lost 6 bases and J lost 7; bases outside the gene matches: 3. The CDR3, as DNA: TGTGCCAGTAGGGGACAGGGAGGTGGCTACACCTTC. It yields the protein CASRGQGGGYTF.

This chain connects TRBV11-3 to TRBJ2-3, with 11 nucleotides matching TRBD2. V shed 3 bases and J 6 bases; nucleotides not matched to a gene: 8. Germline CDR1 and CDR2: SGHNT and YENEEA. This CDR3 is 16 amino acids long. The CDR3 is CASSFSGGASVDTQYF. The CDR3 DNA reads as TGTGCCAGCAGCTTTAGCGGGGGGGCATCGGTTGATACGCAGTATTTT.

The rearrangement links TRBV11-2 to TRBJ2-6; 11 bases fit TRBD2. Germline V gene lookup returns CDR1 SGHAT and CDR2 FQNNGV. V lost 0 bases and J lost 4; bases outside the gene matches: 11. This CDR3 contains 20 residues. CDR3 region: CASSLDWVLAGEPGANVLTF. The DNA of the CDR3 is TGTGCCAGCAGCTTAGATTGGGTACTAGCGGGAGAACCCGGGGCCAACGTCCTGACTTTC.

The chain couples TRBV6-6 to TRBJ2-2, with D perhaps matching TRBD1 (6 bases). The V end was cut by 0 bases, the J end by 7 bases, with 6 bases between. Germline CDR1 and CDR2: MNHNY and SVGAGI (reference sequence). The CDR3 consists of 13 residues. CDR3 in amino acids: CASSYSGGGELFF. CDR3 nucleotide sequence: TGTGCCAGCAGTTACTCAGGGGGCGGGGAGCTGTTTTTT.

This rearrangement joins TRBV10-3 to TRBJ2-7; 11 bases align to TRBD2. V lost 6 bases and J lost 2; bases outside the gene matches: 6. CDR3 length equals 15 residues. Germline values: CDR1 ENHRY, CDR2 SYGVKD. As DNA, the CDR3 is TGTGCCATCAGCGAGGGACTAGCGGAGGCCTACGAGCAGTACTTC. Amino acid sequence: CAISEGLAEAYEQYF.

The genes are TRBV9 and TRBJ2-2; 10 bases fit TRBD2. This CDR3 comprises 17 residues. Germline values: CDR1 SGDLS, CDR2 YYNGEE. Germline trimming cut 0 bases from V and 4 bases from J; bases unmatched to any gene: 6. CDR3 region: CASSVAASGSGTGELFF. CDR3 coding DNA: TGTGCCAGCAGCGTAGCGGCTAGCGGGAGCGGCACCGGGGAGCTGTTTTTT.

The chain combines TRBV3-1 (or the pseudogene TRBV3-2) with TRBJ2-2, with D tentatively TRBD1 (5 bases). CDR1 LGHDT and CDR2 YNNKEL come from the germline V gene (reference sequence). The CDR3 runs to 14 residues. The V end was cut by 0 bases, the J end by 6 bases, with 8 bases between. CDR3 DNA sequence: TGTGCCAGCAGCCAAGATCCAGGGTCCGGGGAGCTGTTTTTT. This codes for CASSQDPGSGELFF.

This chain uses TRBV7-9 with TRBJ1-4; D gene ambiguous. Per the germline V gene, CDR1 is SEHNR and CDR2 is FQNEAQ (reference sequence). The V and J ends lost 3 bases and 0 bases respectively, with 8 bases between them. This CDR3 has 15 amino acids. DNA for the CDR3: TGTGCCAGCAGCTTTAGCCCTGCAACTAATGAAAAACTGTTTTTT. This sequence encodes CASSFSPATNEKLFF.

The J gene is TRBJ2-6, the V gene TRBV11-3; D is possibly TRBD1 (6 bases). The CDR3 totals 15 residues. Germline V gene lookup returns CDR1 SGHNT and CDR2 YENEEA. Between the trimmed V and J ends, which lost 6 bases and 3 bases, there was a span of 12 bases. CDR3 region: CASSLGASGANVLTF. The CDR3 DNA follows: TGTGCCAGCAGTTTGGGGGCTAGTGGGGCCAACGTCCTGACTTTC.

The CDR3 nucleotides are TGTGCCAGCAGCTCTAGCCAGGGGGTCCCCTATGGCTACACCTTC. Its translation: CASSSSQGVPYGYTF. The J gene is TRBJ1-2, the V gene TRBV7-9, with 7 bases that match TRBD1. Trimming cost V 4 bases and J 4 bases; bases outside gene matches: 9. This CDR3 spans 15 amino acids. CDR1 SEHNR and CDR2 FQNEAQ come from the germline V gene (reference sequence).